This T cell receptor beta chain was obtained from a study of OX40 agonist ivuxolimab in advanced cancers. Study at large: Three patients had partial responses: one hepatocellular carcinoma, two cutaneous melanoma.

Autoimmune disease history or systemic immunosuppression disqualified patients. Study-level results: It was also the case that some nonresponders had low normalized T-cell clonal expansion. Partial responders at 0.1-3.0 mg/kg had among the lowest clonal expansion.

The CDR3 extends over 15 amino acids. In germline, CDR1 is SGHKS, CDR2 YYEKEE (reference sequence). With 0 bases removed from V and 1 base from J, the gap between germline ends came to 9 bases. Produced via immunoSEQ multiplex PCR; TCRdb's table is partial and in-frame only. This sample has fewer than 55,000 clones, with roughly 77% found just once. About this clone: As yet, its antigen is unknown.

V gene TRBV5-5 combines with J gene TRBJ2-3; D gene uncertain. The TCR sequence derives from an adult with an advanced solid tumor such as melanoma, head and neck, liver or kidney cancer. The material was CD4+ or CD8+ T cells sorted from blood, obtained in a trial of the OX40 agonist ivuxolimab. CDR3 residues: CASSLGAPGTDTQYF. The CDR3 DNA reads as TGTGCCAGCAGCTTGGGGGCCCCGGGCACAGATACGCAGTATTTT.